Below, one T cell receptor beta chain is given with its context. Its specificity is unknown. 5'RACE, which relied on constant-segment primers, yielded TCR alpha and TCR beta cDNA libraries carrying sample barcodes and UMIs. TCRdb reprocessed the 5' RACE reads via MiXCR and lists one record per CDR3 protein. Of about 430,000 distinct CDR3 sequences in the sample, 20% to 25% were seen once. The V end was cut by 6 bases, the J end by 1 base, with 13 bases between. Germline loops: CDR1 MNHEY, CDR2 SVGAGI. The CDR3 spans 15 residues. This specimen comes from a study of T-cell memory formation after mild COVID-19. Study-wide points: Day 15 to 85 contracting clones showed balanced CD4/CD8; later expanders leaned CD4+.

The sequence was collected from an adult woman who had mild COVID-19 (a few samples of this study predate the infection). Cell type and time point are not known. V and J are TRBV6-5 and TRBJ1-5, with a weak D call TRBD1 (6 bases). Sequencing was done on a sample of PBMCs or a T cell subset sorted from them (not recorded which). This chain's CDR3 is CASRTDSRSNQPQHF. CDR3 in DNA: TGTGCCAGCAGAACGGACAGTCGGAGCAATCAGCCCCAGCATTTT.